The 9 T cell receptor beta chains in this list originate from one sample, sequenced in a study of coeliac disease. Generated by immunoSEQ multiplex PCR, the TCRdb table keeps only in-frame clones and is missing some. The sample shows more than 6,500 clones, 60% to 80% of them seen only once. No cognate antigen is known for these TCRs. Regarding the study as a whole: Control samples showed higher TRB and TRG clonality than intraepithelial and lamina propria samples in active celiac disease.

Material for sequencing was lamina propria lymphocytes from the gut. The source is a woman younger than 30 with active celiac disease.

V gene TRBV5-6 combines with J gene TRBJ2-3; 7 bases fit TRBD2. The V gene's germline CDR1 is SGHDT and CDR2 YYEEEE. There are 15 residues in the CDR3. J gave up 2 bases and V 0 bases, and 3 bases lay outside the gene matches. CDR3 in amino acids: CASSLASGYTDTQYF. The CDR3 DNA sequence: TGTGCCAGCAGCTTGGCTAGCGGCTACACAGATACGCAGTATTTT.

The chain uses TRBV6-5 and TRBJ1-3, with a possible D match to TRBD1 (6 bases). Per germline, CDR1 MNHEY and CDR2 SVGAGI. CDR3 length equals 15 residues. Trimming shortened V by 8 bases and J by 0 bases, and 14 bases separated the two germline ends. The CDR3 DNA sequence: TGTGCCAGCGCCAGGGGCACCGACTCTGGAAACACCATATATTTT. It is translated as CASARGTDSGNTIYF.

This clone appeared a few times. In DNA form, the CDR3 reads TGTGCCGCGCGGGGGTCAGATACGCAGTATTTT. Protein sequence: CAARGSDTQYF. The J gene is TRBJ2-3, the V gene TRBV6-5, with 7 bases fitting TRBD2. The V and J ends lost 11 bases and 4 bases, in that order; junction bases with no gene match: 3. Germline V gives CDR1 MNHEY, CDR2 SVGAGI. This CDR3 comprises 11 residues.

V and J are TRBV5-4 and TRBJ2-2; TRBD2 matches 7 bases. Germline V lookup: CDR1 SGHNT, CDR2 YYREEE (reference sequence). The junction had 7 bases not matched to a gene; V was cut back by 1 base and J by 4 bases. CDR3 length equals 16 residues. In DNA form, the CDR3 reads TGTGCCAGCAGCTTGCCCCAGCGGGAATTCACCGGGGAGCTGTTTTTT. Translated, it gives CASSLPQREFTGELFF.

This clone was seen a handful of times. This chain joins TRBV9 and TRBJ2-3, with 9 nucleotides matching TRBD2. The V gene end was trimmed by 3 bases and the J gene end by 6 bases; junction bases not matched to a gene: 8. The CDR3 covers 15 residues. CDR1 SGDLS and CDR2 YYNGEE come from the germline V gene. CDR3 in amino acids: CASSAGLAGSDTQYF. The CDR3, as DNA: TGTGCCAGCAGCGCGGGACTAGCTGGTTCGGATACGCAGTATTTT. The variable domain in full, with the rest retrieved from reference TRBV9 and TRBJ2-3, is DSGVTQTPKHLITATGQRVTLRCSPRSGDLSVYWYQQSLDQGLQFLIQYYNGEERAKGNILERFSAQQFPDLHSELNLSSLELGDSALYFCASSAGLAGSDTQYFGPGTRLTVL.

The rearrangement links TRBV21-1 to TRBJ2-7; no DNA check was done on the table's D call, TRBD2. TRBV21-1 is flagged as a pseudogene. The CDR3 extends over 16 amino acids. The CDR3 here is CAQGTRTGRPSYEQYF. In nucleotides, the CDR3 is TGTGCCCAGGGGACTAGGACAGGTCGACCCTCCTACGAGCAGTACTTC.

This clone was observed a few times. The chain couples TRBV18 to TRBJ2-5, with D perhaps matching TRBD2 (5 bases). V lost 3 bases, J lost 7 bases, and 15 bases lay in between. The CDR3 is 14 amino acids. Germline values: CDR1 KGHSH, CDR2 LQKENI. Written as DNA, the CDR3 is TGTGCCAGCTCACCGGGCCATATCGAGGGGACCCAGTACTTC. It yields the protein CASSPGHIEGTQYF.

This sequence joins TRBV2 and TRBJ1-5; D might be TRBD1 (5 bases). Trimming removed 4 bases from V and 7 bases from J, with 14 bases in between. CDR3 length: 14 amino acids. The germline CDR1 and CDR2 sequences are SNHLY and FYNNEI. The CDR3 here is CASSVSGVGQPQHF. In DNA form, the CDR3 reads TGTGCCAGCAGTGTCTCGGGGGTGGGCCAGCCCCAGCATTTT.

The rearrangement links TRBV10-3 to TRBJ2-2; 7 bases match TRBD1. Unmatched junction bases numbered 7, after V lost 2 bases and J lost 4 bases. The CDR3 length is 16 residues. Per germline, CDR1 ENHRY and CDR2 SYGVKD. In nucleotides, the CDR3 is TGTGCCATCAGTGAGACCCTGAACAGGGGCACCGGGGAGCTGTTTTTT. It specifies CAISETLNRGTGELFF.